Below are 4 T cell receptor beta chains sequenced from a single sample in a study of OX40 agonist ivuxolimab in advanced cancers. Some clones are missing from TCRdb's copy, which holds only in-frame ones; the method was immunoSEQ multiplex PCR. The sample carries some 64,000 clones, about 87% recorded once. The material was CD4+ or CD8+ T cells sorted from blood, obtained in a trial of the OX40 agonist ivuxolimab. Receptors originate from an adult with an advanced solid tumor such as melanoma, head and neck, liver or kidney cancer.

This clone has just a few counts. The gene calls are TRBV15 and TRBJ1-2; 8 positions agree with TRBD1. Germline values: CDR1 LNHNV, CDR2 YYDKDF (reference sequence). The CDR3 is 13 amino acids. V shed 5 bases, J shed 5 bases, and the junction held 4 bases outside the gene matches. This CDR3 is CATSGGTGYGYTF. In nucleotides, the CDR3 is TGTGCCACCAGCGGAGGGACAGGATATGGCTACACCTTC.

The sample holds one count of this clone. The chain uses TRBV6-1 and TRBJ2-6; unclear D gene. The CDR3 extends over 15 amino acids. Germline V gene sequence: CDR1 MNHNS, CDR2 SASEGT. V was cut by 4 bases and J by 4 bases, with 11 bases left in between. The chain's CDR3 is CASSGPRPGANVLTF. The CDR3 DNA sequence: TGTGCCAGCAGTGGGCCGCGGCCCGGGGCCAACGTCCTGACTTTC.

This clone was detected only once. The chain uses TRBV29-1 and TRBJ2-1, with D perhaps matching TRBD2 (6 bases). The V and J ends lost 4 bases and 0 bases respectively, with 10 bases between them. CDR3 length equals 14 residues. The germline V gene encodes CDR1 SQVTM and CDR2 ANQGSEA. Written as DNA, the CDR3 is TGCAGCGTTGGTACGGGAGACTCCTACAATGAGCAGTTCTTC. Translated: CSVGTGDSYNEQFF.

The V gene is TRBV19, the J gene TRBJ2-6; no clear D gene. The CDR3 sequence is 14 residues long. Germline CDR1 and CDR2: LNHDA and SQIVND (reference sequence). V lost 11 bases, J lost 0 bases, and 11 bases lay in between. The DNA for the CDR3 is TGTGCCCCCAATGGTCCCTCTGGGGCCAACGTCCTGACTTTC. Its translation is CAPNGPSGANVLTF.